This T cell receptor (beta chain) originates from a study of brain T cells in children with intractable seizures. About this clone: Antigen: not known. The same CDR3 arises from other DNA sequences in this sample as well.

The V gene's germline CDR1 is LGHNA and CDR2 YNFKEQ. The CDR3 length is 14 residues. The V gene lost 0 bases and the J gene lost 3 bases, with 7 bases spanning the gap. Time point here: blood from clinic visit 5 months post-surgery; TSC patient then seizure free. The sequenced cases were selected for having the highest brain T cell transcript signatures. Before surgery, patients took at least one anti-epileptic drug. Study results and limitations: Clones missing pre-surgery may reflect undersampling of that blood sample.

Profiling relied on immunoSEQ multiplex PCR, and the TCRdb table lists in-frame clones only, not all of them. The table records about 350,000 clones, over 85% of them present only once. The rearrangement joins TRBV4-2 to TRBJ2-3; no clear D. The TCR sequence derives from a boy younger than two with tuberous sclerosis and intractable seizures. The sequencing used peripheral blood, collected roughly 5 months after surgery. CDR3 residues: CASSQDLGTDTQYF. Written as DNA, the CDR3 is TGTGCCAGCAGCCAAGATCTCGGGACAGATACGCAGTATTTT.